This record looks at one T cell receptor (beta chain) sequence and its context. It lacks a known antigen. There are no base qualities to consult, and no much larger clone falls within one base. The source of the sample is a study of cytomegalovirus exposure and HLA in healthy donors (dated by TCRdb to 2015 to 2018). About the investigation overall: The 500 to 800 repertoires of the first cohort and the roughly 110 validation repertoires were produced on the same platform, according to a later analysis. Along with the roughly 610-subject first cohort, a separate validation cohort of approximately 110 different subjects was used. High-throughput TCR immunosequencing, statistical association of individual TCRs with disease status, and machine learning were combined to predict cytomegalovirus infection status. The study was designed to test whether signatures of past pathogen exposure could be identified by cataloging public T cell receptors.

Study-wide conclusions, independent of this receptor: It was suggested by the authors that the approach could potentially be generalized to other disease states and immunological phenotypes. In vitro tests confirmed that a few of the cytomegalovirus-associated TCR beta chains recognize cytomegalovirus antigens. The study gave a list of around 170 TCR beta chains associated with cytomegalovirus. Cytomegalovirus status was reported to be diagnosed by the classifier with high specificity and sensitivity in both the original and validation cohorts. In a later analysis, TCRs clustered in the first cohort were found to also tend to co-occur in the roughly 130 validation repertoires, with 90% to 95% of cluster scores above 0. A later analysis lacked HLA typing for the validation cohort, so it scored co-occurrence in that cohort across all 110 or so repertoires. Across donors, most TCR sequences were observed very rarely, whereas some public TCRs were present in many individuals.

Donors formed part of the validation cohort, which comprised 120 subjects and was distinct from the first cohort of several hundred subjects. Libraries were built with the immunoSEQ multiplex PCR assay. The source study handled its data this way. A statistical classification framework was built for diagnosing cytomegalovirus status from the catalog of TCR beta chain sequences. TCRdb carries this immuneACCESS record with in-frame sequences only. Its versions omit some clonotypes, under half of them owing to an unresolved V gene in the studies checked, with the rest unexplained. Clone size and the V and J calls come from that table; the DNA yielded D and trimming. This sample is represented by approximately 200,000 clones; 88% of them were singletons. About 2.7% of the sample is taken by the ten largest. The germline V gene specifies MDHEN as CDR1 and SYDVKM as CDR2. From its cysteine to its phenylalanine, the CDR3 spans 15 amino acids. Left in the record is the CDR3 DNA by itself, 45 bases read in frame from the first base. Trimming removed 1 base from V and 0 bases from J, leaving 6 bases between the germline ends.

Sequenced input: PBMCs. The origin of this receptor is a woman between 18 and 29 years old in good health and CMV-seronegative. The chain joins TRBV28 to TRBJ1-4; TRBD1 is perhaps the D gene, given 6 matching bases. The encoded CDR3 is CASSLYRATNEKLFF. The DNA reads TGTGCCAGCAGTTTATACAGGGCAACTAATGAAAAACTGTTTTTT.